A selection of T cell receptor beta chains follows, all from one sample in a study of regulatory T cells in long-lasting Graves disease. TCRdb itself ran the multiplex PCR reads through MiXCR, one entry per CDR3 protein. The table has 400,000 to 500,000 distinct CDR3 sequences, about 16% seen once. These data are also associated with another study on T cells in Graves' hyperthyroidism and ophthalmopathy.

Specimen: peripheral blood mononuclear cells (PBMCs), collected at new diagnosis, from a patient treated with antithyroid drugs. The receptors stem from a woman aged 18-29 years with Graves disease. Each CDR3 is given with its conserved first and last residue. The D gene is left open where the match is weak. Expanded clones are given a class, and other clones once, few, many or no size at all.

V gene	clone size	D gene	J gene	CDR3 DNA	CDR3 protein
TRBV7-2	.	.	TRBJ2-7	TGCGCCAGCAGCCAAACACACGACTTACGGTACGAGCAGTACTTC	CASSQTHDLRYEQYF
TRBV6-1	.	TRBD1	TRBJ2-2	TGTGCCAGCAGTAGGACAGGGGCAATGACCGGGGAGCTGTTTTTT	CASSRTGAMTGELFF
TRBV20-1	.	.	TRBJ1-6	TGCAGTGCTAGACGGTATAATTCACCCCTCCACTTT	CSARRYNSPLHF
TRBV28	.	TRBD1	TRBJ2-1	TGTGCCAGCAGTTTCATCCAGGGGGCCGACAATGAGCAGTTCTTC	CASSFIQGADNEQFF
TRBV6-1	many	TRBD1	TRBJ2-7	TGTGCCAGCAGTCAGTATCCGGGACAGGGGTACTACGAGCAGTACTTC	CASSQYPGQGYYEQYF
TRBV6-1	.	TRBD1	TRBJ1-4	TGTGCCAGCCGGGACAGGGTAGCTTCAACTAATGAAAAACTGTTTTTT	CASRDRVASTNEKLFF
TRBV20-1	many	.	TRBJ2-7	TGCAGTGCCCCTAGGGGAACCTCCTACGAGCAGTACTTC	CSAPRGTSYEQYF
TRBV2	few	.	TRBJ1-5	TGTGCCAGCAGTGAATGGTCGGGACGAGCAGATAGCAATCAGCCCCAGCATTTT	CASSEWSGRADSNQPQHF
TRBV13	many	.	TRBJ1-6	TGTGCCAGCAGCTCGGGACCGGGTTCGTCACCCCTCCACTTT	CASSSGPGSSPLHF
TRBV7-7	.	.	TRBJ1-5	TGTGCTAGCACCTGGGGGGGGGCGGCCCAGCATTTT	CASTWGGAAQHF
TRBV30	many	.	TRBJ2-2	TGTGCCTCGTCCAGGGAGTCCGGGGAGCTGTTTTTT	CASSRESGELFF
TRBV14	few	.	TRBJ2-1	TGTGCCAGCAGCGCCCCGGGGCCAACTACCCTCGGTGAGCAGTTCTTC	CASSAPGPTTLGEQFF
TRBV5-4	few	.	TRBJ1-6	TGTGCCAGCAGCCGACTCGGGGGGCCGGATAATTCACCCCTCCACTTT	CASSRLGGPDNSPLHF
TRBV5-1	many	.	TRBJ1-1	TGCGCCAGCAGCTTGGGTTGGCCAGATTTGAACACTGAAGCTTTCTTT	CASSLGWPDLNTEAFF
TRBV5-1	.	TRBD1	TRBJ2-5	TGCGCCAGCAGCCTAGGGACAGGACGACGAACCCGAGAGACCCAGTACTTC	CASSLGTGRRTRETQYF
TRBV28	many	.	TRBJ1-5	TGTGCCAGCTCATCTACGATCCGTCAGCCCCAGCATTTT	CASSSTIRQPQHF
TRBV2	.	.	TRBJ1-2	TGTGCCCAAGGGGAGGGGTTCTATGGCTACACCTTC	CAQGEGFYGYTF
TRBV18	many	.	TRBJ1-1	TGTGCCAGCTCGCGGGACGGAGCCTGGGAAGCTTTCTTT	CASSRDGAWEAFF
TRBV10-1	once	.	TRBJ1-1	TGCGCCAGGGCCTCGGGACCTCGCGAAGCTTTCTTT	CARASGPREAFF
TRBV9	.	TRBD1	TRBJ2-1	TGTGCCAGCAGCGCGGACAGGGGAATATACAATGAGCAGTTCTTC	CASSADRGIYNEQFF
TRBV7-8	many	TRBD2	TRBJ2-1	TGTGCCAGCAGCTTATGGGCGGGAGTAGACTACAATGAGCAGTTCTTC	CASSLWAGVDYNEQFF
TRBV28	many	.	TRBJ2-5	TGTGCCAGCAGTTCGGACAGGGAAGGGACTAGTGAGGAGACCCAGTACTTC	CASSSDREGTSEETQYF
TRBV11-3	many	TRBD2	TRBJ2-1	TGTGCCAGCAGCTTAGAGCGGGAGGACCCCTACAATGAGCAGTTCTTC	CASSLEREDPYNEQFF
TRBV4-1	few	.	TRBJ1-5	TGCGCCAGCAGCCAAGACCCCTCGGGTCAGCCCCAGCATTTT	CASSQDPSGQPQHF
TRBV25-1	once	TRBD1	TRBJ1-1	TGTGCCGGCAGTGAATTGGGCAGGGGGCCGACTGAAGCTTTCTTT	CAGSELGRGPTEAFF
TRBV2	many	.	TRBJ2-3	TGTGCCAGCAGACATAGAACTAGCACAGATACGCAGTATTTT	CASRHRTSTDTQYF
TRBV7-6	.	.	TRBJ2-3	TGTGCCAGCAGCTTAGATCCAGCTTTAGGGGCCGACACAGATACGCAGTATTTT	CASSLDPALGADTDTQYF
TRBV7-6	few	TRBD2	TRBJ2-5	TGTGCCAGCAGCCTTCCCCCCGAAGGGACTATCCCCGAAAAAGAGACCCAGTACTTC	CASSLPPEGTIPEKETQYF